Sequencing of this T cell receptor (beta chain) was carried out in a study of cytomegalovirus exposure and HLA in healthy donors. Study-level information: Early release data held about 92 million unique TCRs from HLA-typed donors.

This CDR3 contains 15 residues. Germline V gene sequence: CDR1 SGHVS, CDR2 FNYEAQ. Deletions cut 1 base from V and 1 base from J, with 7 bases between. PCR involved 60 Vbeta and 13 Jbeta primers. Clones were sequenced by immunoSEQ multiplex PCR, and TCRdb holds only the in-frame ones, with some missing. The data hold around 250,000 clones, with roughly 91% observed a single time. Sequencing used PBMCs. This chain uses TRBV7-6 with TRBJ1-4; D is unresolved. The TCR originated in a girl aged 2 to 9 in good health and CMV-seronegative. CDR3 DNA: TGTGCCAGCAGCTTAGTCCCGGGAACTAATGAAAAACTGTTTTTT. Its protein is CASSLVPGTNEKLFF.